This entry lists 14 T cell receptor beta chains sequenced from one sample in a study of blood T cell repertoires in COVID-19. TCRdb's table, derived via immunoSEQ multiplex PCR, lists solely in-frame clones and lacks some. Here the sample spans around 170,000 clones, 80% to 90% being singletons. The sequencing input was PBMCs or T cells enriched from blood (not recorded which). The receptors stem from a woman aged 18-30 years who had recovered from COVID-19.

This sequence joins TRBV12-3 or TRBV12-4 and TRBJ1-1; unclear D gene. The CDR3 is 13 residues long. Trimming took 6 bases from V and 4 from J, leaving 12 bases between them. The CDR3 DNA follows: TGTGCCAGCAGCCCTACCTCGGGCACTGAAGCTTTCTTT. It yields the protein CASSPTSGTEAFF.

CDR3 coding DNA: TGCGCCAGCAGCTTGGAAGACAGGGGGCATACTGAAGCTTTCTTT. It encodes CASSLEDRGHTEAFF. The V call is TRBV5-1, the J call TRBJ1-1; 10 bases line up with TRBD1. CDR3 length equals 15 residues. The V segment lost 0 bases and the J segment 5 bases; nucleotides outside the gene matches: 4. Per the germline V gene, CDR1 is SGHRS and CDR2 is YFSETQ. The full variable domain, in which reference TRBV5-1 and TRBJ1-1 provide the parts outside the CDR3, is KAGVTQTPRYLIKTRGQQVTLSCSPISGHRSVSWYQQTPGQGLQFLFEYFSETQRNKGNFPGRFSGRQFSNSRSEMNVSTLELGDSALYLCASSLEDRGHTEAFFGQGTRLTVV.

This sequence joins TRBV28 and TRBJ2-1; 7 nucleotides line up with TRBD2. Trimming removed 6 bases from V and 5 bases from J; junction bases left unmatched: 7. The CDR3 is 14 residues long. Per the germline V gene, CDR1 is MDHEN and CDR2 is SYDVKM. DNA of the CDR3: TGTGCCAGCAGGCGCGGGGGAGTGAACAATGAGCAGTTCTTC. This gives the protein CASRRGGVNNEQFF.

The V and J genes are TRBV11-1 and TRBJ1-1, with D maybe TRBD1 (5 bases). The germline V gene has CDR1 SGHAT and CDR2 FQDESV (reference sequence). V shed 5 bases and J shed 4 bases, with 11 bases lying between them. The CDR3 totals 13 residues. The CDR3 loop reads CASSPGWSTEAFF. CDR3 bases: TGTGCCAGCAGCCCAGGGTGGAGCACTGAAGCTTTCTTT.

The chain combines TRBV19 with TRBJ1-5; TRBD1 matches at 12 bases. CDR3 length: 18 amino acids. Germline V gene sequence: CDR1 LNHDA, CDR2 SQIVND (reference sequence). V dropped 1 base and J dropped 6; count of bases not matched to a gene: 10. For the CDR3, the DNA is TGTGCCAGTAGTATAGTGGGGGGACAGGGGGCAATTTCTCAGCCCCAGCATTTT. This codes for CASSIVGGQGAISQPQHF. The full variable domain, its missing parts supplied by reference TRBV19 and TRBJ1-5, is DGGITQSPKYLFRKEGQNVTLSCEQNLNHDAMYWYRQDPGQGLRLIYYSQIVNDFQKGDIAEGYSVSREKKESFPLTVTSAQKNPTAFYLCASSIVGGQGAISQPQHFGDGTRLSIL.

The rearrangement links TRBV5-1 to TRBJ1-1; D gene uncertain. The CDR3 runs 13 residues. The V end lost 2 bases, the J end lost 1 base, and 6 bases lay between the germline ends. CDR1 and CDR2 from the germline V gene are SGHRS and YFSETQ. CDR3 amino acids: CASSLTANTEAFF. The CDR3, as DNA: TGCGCCAGCAGCTTAACAGCGAACACTGAAGCTTTCTTT. Full variable domain (outside the CDR3, taken from reference TRBV5-1 and TRBJ1-1): KAGVTQTPRYLIKTRGQQVTLSCSPISGHRSVSWYQQTPGQGLQFLFEYFSETQRNKGNFPGRFSGRQFSNSRSEMNVSTLELGDSALYLCASSLTANTEAFFGQGTRLTVV.

This clone occurred once. The chain links TRBV9 to TRBJ2-1, with 9 nucleotides matching TRBD1. With 4 bases clipped from V and 9 bases from J, the junction kept 5 bases outside the gene matches. The length of the CDR3 is 13 residues. CDR1 is SGDLS, CDR2 YYNGEE, per germline. The CDR3 loop reads CASSPRQGVEQFF. Here the CDR3 DNA reads TGTGCCAGCAGCCCGAGACAGGGGGTTGAGCAGTTCTTC.

The chain carries TRBV5-1 and TRBJ1-6; D is possibly TRBD1 (6 bases). V lost 1 base and J lost 6, with 17 bases in between. CDR1 and CDR2 (germline): SGHRS, YFSETQ. This CDR3 has 17 residues. The CDR3 DNA reads TGCGCCAGCAGCTTGACGGACAGAGCCTGGGGTAATTCACCCCTCCACTTT. Translated: CASSLTDRAWGNSPLHF.

The V gene is TRBV3-1 (or the pseudogene TRBV3-2), the J gene TRBJ2-4; D might be TRBD1 (5 bases). The CDR3 has 18 amino acids. Trimming removed 1 base from V and 6 bases from J, with 22 bases in between. CDR1 and CDR2 from the germline V gene are LGHDT and YNNKEL (reference sequence). The CDR3: CASSQGLPSPATGNIQYF. In nucleotides, the CDR3 is TGTGCCAGCAGCCAAGGGCTTCCTAGTCCTGCAACAGGAAACATTCAGTACTTC.

The rearrangement links TRBV18 to TRBJ1-2; D unclear. The CDR3 loop spans 13 amino acids. CDR1 and CDR2 (germline): KGHSH, LQKENI. V dropped 6 bases and J dropped 7 bases, with 15 bases sitting between them. The CDR3 DNA reads as TGTGCCAGCTCGCGATATGAGGGTAGTGGCTACACCTTC. It codes for CASSRYEGSGYTF. The full variable domain, completed using reference TRBV18 and TRBJ1-2, is NAGVMQNPRHLVRRRGQEARLRCSPMKGHSHVYWYRQLPEEGLKFMVYLQKENIIDESGMPKERFSAEFPKEGPSILRIQQVVRGDSAAYFCASSRYEGSGYTFGSGTRLTVV.

The DNA of the CDR3 is TGTGCCACCAGCAGAGGAGGGAGGGGGGCACAGGGCCCCACAGATACGCAGTATTTT. Translated, it gives CATSRGGRGAQGPTDTQYF. The rearrangement uses TRBV15 and TRBJ2-3; a possible D gene is TRBD2 (7 bases). This CDR3 region has 19 residues. The V end was cut by 1 base, the J end by 2 bases, with 22 bases between. Germline loops: CDR1 LNHNV, CDR2 YYDKDF (reference sequence).

This clone was detected only once. The rearrangement uses TRBV5-1 and TRBJ1-2, with D tentatively TRBD1 (6 bases). CDR3 size: 14 residues. CDR1 and CDR2 from the germline V gene are SGHRS and YFSETQ. Trimming cost V 3 bases and J 2 bases, with 11 bases left between them. CDR3 residues: CASSSDRNNYGYTF. CDR3 DNA sequence: TGCGCCAGCAGCTCCGACAGGAACAACTATGGCTACACCTTC.

The chain couples TRBV28 to TRBJ1-1, with a possible D match to TRBD1 (6 bases). The CDR3 has 14 residues. From germline, CDR1 is MDHEN and CDR2 SYDVKM. Trimming stripped 4 bases from V and 1 base from J, with 10 bases between. The CDR3 DNA is TGTGCCAGCAGTTACTCGGACAGGAACACTGAAGCTTTCTTT. Translated, it gives CASSYSDRNTEAFF.

The chain combines TRBV2 with TRBJ1-1; no reliable D call. Trimming stripped 3 bases from V and 5 bases from J, with 10 bases between. The CDR3 consists of 13 residues. Germline lookup yields CDR1 SNHLY and CDR2 FYNNEI. The CDR3 coding sequence is TGTGCCAGCAGTGAGGAGGGTATAACTGAAGCTTTCTTT. Translated: CASSEEGITEAFF. Full variable domain (outside the CDR3, taken from reference TRBV2 and TRBJ1-1): EPEVTQTPSHQVTQMGQEVILRCVPISNHLYFYWYRQILGQKVEFLVSFYNNEISEKSEIFDDQFSVERPDGSNFTLKIRSTKLEDSAMYFCASSEEGITEAFFGQGTRLTVV.